One sample yielded the 27 T cell receptor beta chains listed below, sequenced in a study of blood T cell repertoires in COVID-19. Generated by immunoSEQ multiplex PCR, the TCRdb table keeps only in-frame clones and is missing some. The table shows over 250,000 clones, with under 90% occurring only once. What was sequenced was peripheral blood. All receptors derive from a man aged 45 to 65 with acute or convalescent COVID-19.

J is TRBJ1-1 and V is TRBV7-3; 7 bases map to TRBD1. The J segment lost 1 base and the V segment lost 5 bases, leaving 4 bases of the junction unmatched. The CDR3 length is 14 residues. Germline lookup yields CDR1 SGHTA and CDR2 FQGTGA. As DNA, the CDR3 is TGTGCCAGCAGCCCGGGACAGTCGAACACTGAAGCTTTCTTT. This encodes CASSPGQSNTEAFF.

Regarding this clone: Distinct nucleotide sequences in the sample also encode this CDR3. The chain combines TRBV30 with TRBJ1-4; a possible D gene is TRBD1 (6 bases). Germline V gene data show CDR1 as GTSNPN and CDR2 as SVGIG (reference sequence). This CDR3 has 12 residues. V lost 0 bases to trimming and J lost 8 bases, with 7 bases between them. The CDR3 DNA reads as TGTGCCTGGAGTGTAGGACAGGAAAAACTGTTTTTT. Translated: CAWSVGQEKLFF.

This chain links TRBV18 with TRBJ1-1; no firm D call. CDR3 length: 15 amino acids. The V gene's germline CDR1 is KGHSH and CDR2 LQKENI. V dropped 0 bases and J dropped 4 bases, with 12 bases sitting between them. CDR3 nucleotides: TGTGCCAGCTCACCACCGAGGGCCGAGGGCACTGAAGCTTTCTTT. This codes for CASSPPRAEGTEAFF.

The chain joins TRBV18 to TRBJ2-1; D unclear. Per germline, CDR1 KGHSH and CDR2 LQKENI. Trimming removed 3 bases at V and 6 bases at J, with 9 bases between. This CDR3 is 13 amino acids long. The DNA for the CDR3 is TGTGCCAGCTCACCTCGGCTAGGCAATGAGCAGTTCTTC. Translation gives CASSPRLGNEQFF.

The V and J genes are TRBV30 and TRBJ1-1; possible D gene TRBD1, 5 bases. Germline-derived CDR1 and CDR2 are GTSNPN and SVGIG (reference sequence). The CDR3 covers 13 residues. The V and J ends lost 3 bases and 3 bases respectively, with 11 bases between them. For the CDR3, the DNA is TGTGCCTGGAGGACAGACGTGTACACTGAAGCTTTCTTT. Its protein product is CAWRTDVYTEAFF.

This chain connects TRBV7-3 to TRBJ2-6; TRBD1 is a possible D gene (5 bases). The CDR3 spans 17 residues. The germline V gene has CDR1 SGHTA and CDR2 FQGTGA. The V and J ends lost 1 base and 0 bases respectively, with 10 bases between them. CDR3 DNA sequence: TGTGCCAGCAGCTTAAAAGGGGCCACCTCTGGGGCCAACGTCCTGACTTTC. Its protein product is CASSLKGATSGANVLTF. Complete variable domain (other parts from reference TRBV7-3 and TRBJ2-6): GAGVSQTPSNKVTEKGKYVELRCDPISGHTALYWYRQSLGQGPEFLIYFQGTGAADDSGLPNDRFFAVRPEGSVSTLKIQRTERGDSAVYLCASSLKGATSGANVLTFGAGSRLTVL.

The chain couples TRBV3-1 (or the pseudogene TRBV3-2) to TRBJ1-1; D may be TRBD1 (6 bases). V was clipped by 4 bases and J by 4 bases, with 13 bases between them. The CDR3 totals 14 residues. The germline CDR1 and CDR2 sequences are LGHDT and YNNKEL (reference sequence). The CDR3 DNA reads as TGTGCCAGCAGCCTAGCGGGGGGCGGCACTGAAGCTTTCTTT. Its protein is CASSLAGGGTEAFF.

The rearrangement links TRBV5-1 to TRBJ2-1, with TRBD2 matching over 14 bases. The V and J ends lost 0 bases and 8 bases, in that order; junction bases with no gene match: 7. The CDR3 extends over 17 amino acids. From germline, CDR1 is SGHRS and CDR2 YFSETQ. The CDR3 DNA follows: TGCGCCAGCAGCTTGGCGACTAGCGGGGGGGCAGCCCATGAGCAGTTCTTC. Translating it yields CASSLATSGGAAHEQFF.

V is TRBV27 and J is TRBJ2-5; D is unclear. CDR1 and CDR2 (germline): MNHEY, SMNVEV (reference sequence). The CDR3 has 10 amino acids. Deletions cut 8 bases from V and 4 bases from J, with 5 bases between. The CDR3 nucleotides are TGTGCCAGCGGGCGAGAGACCCAGTACTTC. It yields the protein CASGRETQYF.

V usage is TRBV15 and J usage is TRBJ2-3; 12 bases line up with TRBD2. With V trimmed by 7 bases and J by 2 bases, 7 bases remained unmatched. CDR3 length: 16 residues. Germline loops: CDR1 LNHNV, CDR2 YYDKDF (reference sequence). CDR3 sequence: CATTSGGGWNTDTQYF. The CDR3 bases are TGTGCCACCACTAGCGGGGGGGGGTGGAACACAGATACGCAGTATTTT.

This clone has just a few counts. CDR3 sequence (DNA): TGCGCCAGCAGTTCGGGACAGGCCCATGGCTACACCTTC. Amino acid sequence: CASSSGQAHGYTF. The gene calls are TRBV5-1 and TRBJ1-2; TRBD1 matches 8 bases. CDR3 size: 13 residues. The ends lost 5 bases at V and 6 bases at J; junction bases unmatched: 6. Germline V lookup: CDR1 SGHRS, CDR2 YFSETQ. Full variable domain (missing parts from reference TRBV5-1 and TRBJ1-2): KAGVTQTPRYLIKTRGQQVTLSCSPISGHRSVSWYQQTPGQGLQFLFEYFSETQRNKGNFPGRFSGRQFSNSRSEMNVSTLELGDSALYLCASSSGQAHGYTFGSGTRLTVV.

The genes are TRBV5-8 and TRBJ1-2; D might be TRBD1 (6 bases). The length of the CDR3 is 14 residues. V lost 4 bases and J 0 bases, leaving 10 bases between the germline ends. Germline values: CDR1 SGHTS, CDR2 YDEGEE. The CDR3 is CASSPWTANYGYTF. CDR3 nucleotide sequence: TGTGCCAGCAGCCCCTGGACAGCTAACTATGGCTACACCTTC.

This chain joins TRBV30 and TRBJ2-5, with D unresolved. Germline-derived CDR1 and CDR2 are GTSNPN and SVGIG (reference sequence). The length of the CDR3 is 12 residues. V lost 0 bases and J lost 5, with 7 bases in between. Here the CDR3 DNA reads TGTGCCTGGAGTGTAAATCGGGAGACCCAGTACTTC. It yields the protein CAWSVNRETQYF.

This chain's CDR3 is CASSFQGASGNTIYF. CDR3 bases: TGTGCCAGCAGTTTTCAGGGGGCGTCTGGAAACACCATATATTTT. J is TRBJ1-3 and V is TRBV27; the match to TRBD1 covers 8 bases. V lost 3 bases to trimming and J lost 1 base; unmatched junction nucleotides: 2. The length of the CDR3 is 15 residues. CDR1 and CDR2 (germline): MNHEY, SMNVEV (reference sequence).

The chain carries TRBV3-1 (or the pseudogene TRBV3-2) and TRBJ1-1; D ambiguous. With 0 bases removed from V and 10 bases from J, the gap between germline ends came to 12 bases. The CDR3 has 13 residues. Germline V gives CDR1 LGHDT, CDR2 YNNKEL (reference sequence). The CDR3 region is CASSQDTRGRAFF. In DNA form, the CDR3 reads TGTGCCAGCAGCCAAGATACCCGGGGTCGAGCTTTCTTT.

This rearrangement joins TRBV5-6 to TRBJ1-2; 8 bases agree with TRBD1. The CDR3 consists of 14 residues. Germline CDR1 is SGHDT and CDR2 is YYEEEE. V shed 0 bases and J 2 bases; nucleotides not matched to a gene: 0. The CDR3 DNA is TGTGCCAGCAGCTTGGGACAGGGGAACTATGGCTACACCTTC. It codes for CASSLGQGNYGYTF.

This clone was found once. The chain links TRBV2 to TRBJ1-1; weak D call: TRBD1 (6 bases). Germline lookup yields CDR1 SNHLY and CDR2 FYNNEI. The CDR3 consists of 12 residues. The V and J ends lost 8 bases and 8 bases respectively, with 15 bases between them. CDR3 sequence: CASLEGGTEAFF. In nucleotides, the CDR3 is TGTGCCAGCTTGGAGGGGGGGACAGAAGCTTTCTTT.

This clone appeared a few times. This chain uses TRBV7-2 with TRBJ1-1; D perhaps matches TRBD1 (5 bases). CDR1 is SGHTA and CDR2 is FQGNSA in the germline V gene. V was pared by 5 bases and J by 5 bases, with 21 bases between. The CDR3 has 16 amino acids. The CDR3 nucleotides are TGTGCCAGCAGCGGTGCCTGGCTTGGGGGGTGGACTGAAGCTTTCTTT. Translated, it gives CASSGAWLGGWTEAFF.

This sequence joins TRBV2 and TRBJ1-1; weak D call: TRBD1 (5 bases). The CDR3 spans 12 residues. Germline lookup yields CDR1 SNHLY and CDR2 FYNNEI. The V gene lost 6 bases and the J gene lost 5 bases, with 10 bases spanning the gap. In DNA form, the CDR3 reads TGTGCCAGCAGGTGGGGGGGGACTGAAGCTTTCTTT. It encodes CASRWGGTEAFF.

The chain combines TRBV5-4 with TRBJ1-1; D gene ambiguous. CDR3 length equals 13 residues. The germline V gene encodes CDR1 SGHNT and CDR2 YYREEE (reference sequence). Deletions cut 7 bases from V and 1 base from J, with 11 bases between. The CDR3 reads CASPPPGNTEAFF. CDR3 bases: TGTGCCAGCCCCCCGCCGGGGAACACTGAAGCTTTCTTT.

The chain carries TRBV11-1 and TRBJ1-2, with unresolved D. CDR3 length: 15 residues. Looked up from germline, CDR1 is SGHAT and CDR2 is FQDESV (reference sequence). Trimming stripped 2 bases from V and 5 bases from J, with 15 bases between. CDR3 nucleotides: TGTGCCAGCAGCTTAACGGCGGCCACCCGTTATGGCTACACCTTC. Encoded protein: CASSLTAATRYGYTF.

CDR3 loop: CASSLFGQGWGDTQYF. In DNA form, the CDR3 reads TGTGCCAGCAGCCTCTTCGGACAGGGGTGGGGAGATACGCAGTATTTT. V gene TRBV7-9 combines with J gene TRBJ2-3; 9 bases map to TRBD1. The CDR3 has 16 amino acids. The germline CDR1 and CDR2 sequences are SEHNR and FQNEAQ (reference sequence). After removal of 5 bases from V and 5 bases from J, the junction contained 11 bases not matched to a gene.

CDR3 residues: CASSPGTSGAFSTGELFF. The CDR3 DNA is TGCGCCAGCAGCCCCGGGACTAGCGGGGCATTTTCTACCGGGGAGCTGTTTTTT. The J gene is TRBJ2-2, the V gene TRBV5-1, with 13 bases aligning to TRBD2. The CDR3 is made up of 18 amino acids. With V trimmed by 4 bases and J by 5 bases, 11 bases remained unmatched. CDR1 and CDR2 (germline): SGHRS, YFSETQ. Complete variable domain (other parts from reference TRBV5-1 and TRBJ2-2): KAGVTQTPRYLIKTRGQQVTLSCSPISGHRSVSWYQQTPGQGLQFLFEYFSETQRNKGNFPGRFSGRQFSNSRSEMNVSTLELGDSALYLCASSPGTSGAFSTGELFFGEGSRLTVL.

The chain has TRBV7-8 and TRBJ2-3, with no clear D. CDR3 length: 12 residues. Germline V gene lookup returns CDR1 SGHVS and CDR2 FQNEAQ. V lost 7 bases, J lost 6 bases, and 11 bases lay in between. For the CDR3, the DNA is TGTGCCAGCACCATTTCCAGGGATACGCAGTATTTT. Protein sequence: CASTISRDTQYF.

The chain recombines TRBV19 with TRBJ1-6, with TRBD1 as a possible D gene (5 bases). This CDR3 has 15 amino acids. The V gene's germline CDR1 is LNHDA and CDR2 SQIVND (reference sequence). Trimming left V 3 bases short and J 11 bases short, with 17 bases between. The CDR3 loop is CASSIPPGPKAPLHF. CDR3 sequence (DNA): TGTGCCAGTAGTATCCCACCAGGGCCAAAGGCACCCCTCCACTTT. Using reference TRBV19 and TRBJ1-6 for the parts outside the CDR3, the full variable domain is DGGITQSPKYLFRKEGQNVTLSCEQNLNHDAMYWYRQDPGQGLRLIYYSQIVNDFQKGDIAEGYSVSREKKESFPLTVTSAQKNPTAFYLCASSIPPGPKAPLHFGNGTRLTVT.

V and J are TRBV2 and TRBJ2-3; TRBD2 agrees at 8 bases. The CDR3 contains 16 residues. CDR1 and CDR2 (germline): SNHLY, FYNNEI. V shed 6 bases, J shed 5 bases, and the junction held 13 bases outside the gene matches. CDR3 coding DNA: TGTGCCAGCAGGCCCGGGGGCGGGGGGAGAGGAGATACGCAGTATTTT. Protein: CASRPGGGGRGDTQYF. Using reference TRBV2 and TRBJ2-3 for the parts outside the CDR3, the full variable domain is EPEVTQTPSHQVTQMGQEVILRCVPISNHLYFYWYRQILGQKVEFLVSFYNNEISEKSEIFDDQFSVERPDGSNFTLKIRSTKLEDSAMYFCASRPGGGGRGDTQYFGPGTRLTVL.

The chain carries TRBV29-1 and TRBJ2-3; 10 bases are a match to TRBD1. The CDR3 has 11 residues. Germline V gene data show CDR1 as SQVTM and CDR2 as ANQGSEA. CDR3: CGGGQGDTQYF. The CDR3 DNA sequence: TGCGGCGGGGGACAGGGGGATACGCAGTATTTT.